A single sample gave rise to the 12 T cell receptor beta chains below, sequenced in a study of T cells in Graves' hyperthyroidism and ophthalmopathy. RNA transcripts gave rise to amplified TCR beta CDR3 regions. First-round RT-PCR of the TCR CDR3 relied on the HTBI primer set. TCRdb reprocessed the multiplex PCR reads with MiXCR, giving one entry per CDR3 protein. Among a few hundred thousand distinct CDR3 sequences listed, roughly 20% were seen once. Sequencing was performed on blood. The receptors were sampled from a woman aged 40 to 50 with Graves' ophthalmopathy.

J is TRBJ2-3 and V is TRBV11-2; the D gene could be TRBD1 or TRBD2 (5 bases each). The germline V and J ends were trimmed by 4 bases and 8 bases, with 16 bases remaining between them. The germline V gene has CDR1 SGHAT and CDR2 FQNNGV. CDR3 length: 14 amino acids. For the CDR3, the DNA is TGTGCCAGCAGCTACGGACCCGGGGCCGGTACGCAGTATTTT. It encodes CASSYGPGAGTQYF.

This clonotype was observed a handful of times. V usage is TRBV15 and J usage is TRBJ1-2; a weak D match, TRBD1 (6 bases). Trimming removed 1 base at V and 2 bases at J, with 14 bases between. This CDR3 is built from 16 residues. Germline values: CDR1 LNHNV, CDR2 YYDKDF (reference sequence). The CDR3 reads CATSRGTGTWNYGYTF. DNA of the CDR3: TGTGCCACCAGCAGAGGCACCGGGACATGGAACTATGGCTACACCTTC.

This clonotype has ten or more counts. This chain joins TRBV15 and TRBJ2-7; D call uncertain. The V end lost 1 base, the J end lost 5 bases, and 6 bases lay between the germline ends. Germline values: CDR1 LNHNV, CDR2 YYDKDF (reference sequence). This CDR3 contains 12 residues. CDR3 coding DNA: TGTGCCACCAGCAGAGTTGGAGACGAGCAGTACTTC. Encoded protein: CATSRVGDEQYF. The entire variable domain, with the rest obtained from reference TRBV15 and TRBJ2-7, is as follows: DAMVIQNPRYQVTQFGKPVTLSCSQTLNHNVMYWYQQKSSQAPKLLFHYYDKDFNNEADTPDNFQSRRPNTSFCFLDIRSPGLGDTAMYLCATSRVGDEQYFGPGTRLTVT.

The chain recombines TRBV2 with TRBJ1-2; 10 bases are shared with TRBD1. This CDR3 is built from 14 residues. Trimming took 3 bases from V and 9 from J; bases not matched to a gene: 7. Per germline, CDR1 SNHLY and CDR2 FYNNEI. The CDR3 nucleotides are TGTGCCAGCAGTGATCATGGGGACAGGGGTAGCTACACCTTC. Translating it yields CASSDHGDRGSYTF.

This clonotype was counted many times. This chain links TRBV2 with TRBJ1-1, with D possibly being TRBD1 (5 bases). Germline V gene lookup returns CDR1 SNHLY and CDR2 FYNNEI. The V gene lost 3 bases and the J gene lost 0 bases, with 20 bases spanning the gap. There are 18 residues in the CDR3. This CDR3 reads CASSDKGEGIGMNTEAFF. CDR3 in DNA: TGTGCCAGCAGTGATAAAGGGGAGGGGATAGGTATGAACACTGAAGCTTTCTTT.

This clonotype was picked up many times. The junction and the germline gene differ at one end; a read error may be behind it. The J gene is TRBJ2-5, the V gene TRBV7-7, with D possibly TRBD2 on 5 matching bases. The length of the CDR3 is 13 residues. CDR1 and CDR2 (germline): SSHAT, FNYEAQ (reference sequence). CDR3 in amino acids: CASSPLAIETQYF. In nucleotides, the CDR3 is TGTGCTAGCAGCCCCCTAGCTATAGAGACCCAGTACTTC.

This clonotype was detected many times. The chain employs TRBV14 and TRBJ1-3; D gene ambiguous. V was pared by 2 bases and J by 3 bases, with 5 bases between. The CDR3 totals 13 residues. Germline V lookup: CDR1 SGHDN, CDR2 FVKESK. The CDR3 sequence is CASSQRDGNTIYF. CDR3 DNA: TGTGCCAGCAGCCAAAGGGATGGAAACACCATATATTTT.

At least ten counts were recorded for this clonotype. The rearrangement links TRBV12-3 or TRBV12-4 to TRBJ1-1; no firm D call. V was clipped by 3 bases and J by 5 bases, with 7 bases between them. This CDR3 spans 12 amino acids. The CDR3 bases are TGTGCCAGCAGTTTGGCGGGGACTGAAGCTTTCTTT. This sequence encodes CASSLAGTEAFF.

In this sample, this clonotype turned up many times. The genes are TRBV20-1 and TRBJ1-5, with a tentative D call TRBD1 (5 bases). Per germline, CDR1 DFQATT and CDR2 SNEGSKA (reference sequence). The CDR3 runs 14 residues. V lost 3 bases and J 3 bases, leaving 12 bases between the germline ends. CDR3 nucleotides: TGCAGTGCTAGCGGCGGGACGGCCAATCAGCCCCAGCATTTT. Translating gives CSASGGTANQPQHF.

V is TRBV11-3 and J is TRBJ2-7, with TRBD2 identical over 9 bases. Germline V gene sequence: CDR1 SGHNT, CDR2 YENEEA. Trimming cost V 1 base and J 1 base; bases outside gene matches: 17. The CDR3 extends over 20 amino acids. The CDR3: CASSLVVASGTLIPSYEQYF. The CDR3 bases are TGTGCCAGCAGCTTAGTGGTCGCTAGCGGGACCCTAATCCCATCCTACGAGCAGTACTTC.

Many counts were recorded for this clonotype. The genes are TRBV19 and TRBJ1-2; perhaps TRBD1 as D (5 bases). The germline V gene has CDR1 LNHDA and CDR2 SQIVND (reference sequence). Trimming removed 5 bases from V and 4 bases from J, with 20 bases in between. This CDR3 region has 16 residues. This chain's CDR3 is CASSAPGTGTGYGYTF. The CDR3 DNA is TGTGCCAGTAGTGCCCCCGGGACTGGGACCGGCTATGGCTACACCTTC. The whole variable domain, filled in from reference TRBV19 and TRBJ1-2, reads DGGITQSPKYLFRKEGQNVTLSCEQNLNHDAMYWYRQDPGQGLRLIYYSQIVNDFQKGDIAEGYSVSREKKESFPLTVTSAQKNPTAFYLCASSAPGTGTGYGYTFGSGTRLTVV.

The V and J genes are TRBV15 and TRBJ2-2; D is perhaps TRBD1 (6 bases). Trimming removed 1 base from V and 2 bases from J, with 11 bases in between. The germline CDR1 and CDR2 sequences are LNHNV and YYDKDF (reference sequence). This CDR3 is built from 16 residues. The DNA for the CDR3 is TGTGCCACCAGCAGAGCAACAGGGCGTAACACCGGGGAGCTGTTTTTT. It is translated as CATSRATGRNTGELFF.